Listed here are 2 T cell receptor beta chains from one sample, sequenced in a study of blood T cell repertoires in COVID-19. The data were produced by immunoSEQ multiplex PCR, yet TCRdb's version contains in-frame clones alone and is incomplete. The sample records about 140,000 clones, roughly 87% being singletons. The specimen was peripheral blood. These receptors all stem from an older man with acute or convalescent COVID-19.

The V call is TRBV11-1, the J call TRBJ2-5, with 10 bases identical to TRBD1. Trimming took 5 bases from V and 6 from J; bases not matched to a gene: 9. CDR1 is SGHAT, CDR2 FQDESV, per germline (reference sequence). The CDR3 totals 15 residues. This chain's CDR3 is CASSATGTGEQTQYF. In DNA form, the CDR3 reads TGTGCCAGCAGCGCCACCGGGACAGGGGAGCAGACCCAGTACTTC.

This sequence joins TRBV19 and TRBJ1-2; D is unresolved. Trimming stripped 0 bases from V and 2 bases from J, with 7 bases between. Germline CDR1 and CDR2: LNHDA and SQIVND (reference sequence). This CDR3 is 14 amino acids long. As DNA, the CDR3 is TGTGCCAGTAGTATAGATGCGGGAAACTATGGCTACACCTTC. Translation gives CASSIDAGNYGYTF. Filled out from reference TRBV19 and TRBJ1-2, the complete variable domain reads DGGITQSPKYLFRKEGQNVTLSCEQNLNHDAMYWYRQDPGQGLRLIYYSQIVNDFQKGDIAEGYSVSREKKESFPLTVTSAQKNPTAFYLCASSIDAGNYGYTFGSGTRLTVV.